Shown below are 4 T cell receptor beta chains from a single sample sequenced in a study of chemoradiotherapy in HPV16-positive cancers. Assay used: immunoSEQ multiplex PCR; TCRdb lists only in-frame clones, some missing. The sample lists 5,700 or so clones; 70% to 75% were seen once. This sample comprised tumor tissue, obtained from a patient who underwent chemoradiotherapy. The receptors shown here come from a human donor with HPV-associated anogenital cancer.

The chain has TRBV7-9 and TRBJ2-5; a weak D match, TRBD2 (5 bases). V lost 1 base to trimming and J lost 5 bases, with 17 bases between them. CDR3 length equals 16 residues. In germline, CDR1 is SEHNR, CDR2 FQNEAQ (reference sequence). The DNA of the CDR3 is TGTGCCAGCAGCTTAGGGGCGGCTAGCAGTAGGGAGACCCAGTACTTC. Its translation is CASSLGAASSRETQYF. The whole variable domain, filled in from reference TRBV7-9 and TRBJ2-5, reads DTGVSQNPRHKITKRGQNVTFRCDPISEHNRLYWYRQTLGQGPEFLTYFQNEAQLEKSRLLSDRFSAERPKGSFSTLEIQRTEQGDSAMYLCASSLGAASSRETQYFGPGTRLLVL.

This sequence joins TRBV19 and TRBJ2-1; possible D gene TRBD2, 6 bases. Germline V lookup: CDR1 LNHDA, CDR2 SQIVND (reference sequence). V shed 3 bases and J shed 4 bases, with 13 bases lying between them. This CDR3 spans 15 amino acids. CDR3 protein: CASSIRLEGYNEQFF. CDR3 coding DNA: TGTGCCAGTAGTATTAGACTAGAGGGTTACAATGAGCAGTTCTTC.

The chain recombines TRBV7-9 with TRBJ2-5; D is unclear. The CDR3 loop spans 13 amino acids. The V end lost 3 bases, the J end lost 0 bases, and 5 bases lay between the germline ends. Germline CDR1 and CDR2: SEHNR and FQNEAQ (reference sequence). This chain's CDR3 is CASSFVYQETQYF. The CDR3 bases are TGTGCCAGCAGCTTTGTATACCAAGAGACCCAGTACTTC.

This clone has only a few counts. The rearrangement links TRBV27 to TRBJ2-1; weak D call: TRBD2 (6 bases). V was trimmed by 5 bases and J by 5 bases, leaving 16 bases between them. CDR1 and CDR2 from the germline V gene are MNHEY and SMNVEV (reference sequence). The CDR3 loop spans 15 amino acids. CDR3 DNA: TGTGCCAGCAGTCCCAGCACTAGCAAAAACAATGAGCAGTTCTTC. This encodes CASSPSTSKNNEQFF.